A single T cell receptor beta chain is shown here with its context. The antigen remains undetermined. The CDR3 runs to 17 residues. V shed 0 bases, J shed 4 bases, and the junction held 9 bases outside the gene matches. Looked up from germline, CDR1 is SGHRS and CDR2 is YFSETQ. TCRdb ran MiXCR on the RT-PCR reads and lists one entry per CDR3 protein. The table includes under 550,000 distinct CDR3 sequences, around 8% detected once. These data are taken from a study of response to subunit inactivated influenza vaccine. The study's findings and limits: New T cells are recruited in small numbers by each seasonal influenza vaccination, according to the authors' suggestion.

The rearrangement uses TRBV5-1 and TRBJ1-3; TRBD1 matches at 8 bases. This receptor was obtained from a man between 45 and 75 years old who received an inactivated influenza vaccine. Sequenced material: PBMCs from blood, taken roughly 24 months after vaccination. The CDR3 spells CASSLGGQGADGNTIYF. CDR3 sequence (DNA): TGCGCCAGCAGCTTGGGCGGCCAGGGGGCTGACGGAAACACCATATATTTT. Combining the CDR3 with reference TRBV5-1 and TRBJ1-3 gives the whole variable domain KAGVTQTPRYLIKTRGQQVTLSCSPISGHRSVSWYQQTPGQGLQFLFEYFSETQRNKGNFPGRFSGRQFSNSRSEMNVSTLELGDSALYLCASSLGGQGADGNTIYFGEGSWLTVV.